Following are 5 T cell receptor beta chains from one sample sequenced in a study of CD8+CD57+ T cells in acquired aplastic anemia. For CDR3 and TCR beta VDJ profiling, genomic DNA was the template used. Each CDR3 protein is one row after TCRdb ran MiXCR on the reads. The data show more than 250,000 distinct CDR3 sequences, with about 80% seen just once and approximately 40% held by the top ten. In patients chosen for sequencing, flow cytometry had shown CD8+CD57+ cell expansion. The sample comprised sorted CD4+, CD8+, or CD8+CD57+ T cells (not recorded which) from PBMCs. Receptors originate from a human donor with aplastic anemia.

The CDR3 sequence: CASSYVPEAQFF. The CDR3 nucleotides are TGTGCCAGCAGCTACGTGCCAGAGGCGCAGTTTTTT. The V call is TRBV9, the J call TRBJ2-2; D is unresolved. The CDR3 runs 12 residues. The germline gives CDR1 SGDLS, CDR2 YYNGEE. V was trimmed by 4 bases and J by 16 bases, leaving 17 bases between them.

There are a few counts of this clonotype. The chain joins TRBV7-8 to TRBJ1-2; TRBD1 is a possible D gene (5 bases). Germline V gene data show CDR1 as SGHVS and CDR2 as FQNEAQ. The CDR3 contains 16 residues. The ends were cut back, 0 bases at V and 11 bases at J, with 22 bases in the middle. The chain's CDR3 is CASSLARGPDTQGYTF. CDR3 nucleotides: TGTGCCAGCAGCTTAGCGAGAGGTCCCGATACGCAGGGTTACACCTTC.

About this clonotype: It is unclear where the CDR3 begins or ends on the DNA, so no DNA is shown, and the CDR3 is as TCRdb lists it. The V and J genes are TRBV7-9 and TRBJ2-1; no check of the table's D call, TRBD2, against the DNA was made. The CDR3 length equals 16 residues, ends included. Germline CDR1 SEHNR, CDR2 FQNEAQ (reference sequence). The CDR3 reads CASSEGPYEQYFGQFF.

The chain is built from TRBV19 and TRBJ2-1; D might be TRBD1 or TRBD2, each matching 5 bases. The CDR3 is 15 residues long. Germline V gene data show CDR1 as LNHDA and CDR2 as SQIVND (reference sequence). With 5 bases removed from V and 2 bases from J, the gap between germline ends came to 13 bases. The CDR3 here is CASSDGRETYNEQFF. The CDR3 DNA sequence: TGTGCCAGTAGTGATGGCAGGGAGACCTACAATGAGCAGTTCTTC.

The rearrangement links TRBV7-2 to TRBJ2-3; TRBD2 aligns across 10 bases. This CDR3 is built from 18 residues. After removal of 2 bases from V and 1 base from J, the junction contained 9 bases not matched to a gene. Per the germline V gene, CDR1 is SGHTA and CDR2 is FQGNSA. The CDR3 coding sequence is TGTGCCAGCAGCTTATTACTAGCGGGACGGGTGGGCACAGATACGCAGTATTTT. Encoded protein: CASSLLLAGRVGTDTQYF.